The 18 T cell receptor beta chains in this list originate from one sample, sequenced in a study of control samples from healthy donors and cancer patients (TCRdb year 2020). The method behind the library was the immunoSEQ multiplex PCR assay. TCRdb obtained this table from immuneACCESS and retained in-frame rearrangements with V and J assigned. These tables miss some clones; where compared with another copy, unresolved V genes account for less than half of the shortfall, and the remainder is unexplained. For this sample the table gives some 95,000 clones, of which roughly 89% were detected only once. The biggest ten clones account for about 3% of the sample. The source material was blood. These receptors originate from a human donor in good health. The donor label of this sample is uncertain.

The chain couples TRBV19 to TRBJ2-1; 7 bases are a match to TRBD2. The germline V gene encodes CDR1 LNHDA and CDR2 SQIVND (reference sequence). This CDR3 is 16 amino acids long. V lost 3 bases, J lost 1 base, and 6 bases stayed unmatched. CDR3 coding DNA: TGTGCCAGTAGTATCGATCGGCGGGGGTCCTACAATGAGCAGTTCTTC. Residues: CASSIDRRGSYNEQFF.

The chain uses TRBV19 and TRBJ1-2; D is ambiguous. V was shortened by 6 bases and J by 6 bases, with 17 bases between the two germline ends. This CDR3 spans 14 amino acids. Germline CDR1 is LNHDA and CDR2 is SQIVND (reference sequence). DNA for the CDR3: TGTGCCAGTAGGGGGATTATTGGGTTCGATGGCTACACCTTC. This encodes CASRGIIGFDGYTF.

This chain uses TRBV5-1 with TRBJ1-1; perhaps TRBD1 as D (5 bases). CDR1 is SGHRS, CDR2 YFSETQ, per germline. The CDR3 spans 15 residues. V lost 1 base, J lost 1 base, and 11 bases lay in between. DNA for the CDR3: TGCGCCAGCAGCTTGCATGGGGCGGGGAACACTGAAGCTTTCTTT. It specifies CASSLHGAGNTEAFF.

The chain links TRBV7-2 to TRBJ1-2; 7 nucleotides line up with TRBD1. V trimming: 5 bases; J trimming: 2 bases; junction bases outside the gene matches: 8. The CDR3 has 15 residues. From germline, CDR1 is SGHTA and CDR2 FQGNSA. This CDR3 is CASSDYRGANYGYTF. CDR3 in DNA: TGTGCCAGCAGCGACTACAGGGGTGCGAACTATGGCTACACCTTC.

In DNA, the CDR3 is TGTGCCAGCAGCTACAGGGAGAATGTATATGGCTACACCTTC. Its protein is CASSYRENVYGYTF. V gene TRBV6-5 combines with J gene TRBJ1-2; D perhaps matches TRBD1 (6 bases). The CDR3 length is 14 residues. Germline CDR1 and CDR2: MNHEY and SVGAGI. V lost 6 bases to trimming and J lost 5 bases, with 16 bases between them.

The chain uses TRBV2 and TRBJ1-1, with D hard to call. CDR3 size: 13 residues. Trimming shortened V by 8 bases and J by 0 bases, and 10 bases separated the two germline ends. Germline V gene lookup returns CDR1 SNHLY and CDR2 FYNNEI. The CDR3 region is CASGDGLNTEAFF. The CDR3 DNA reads TGTGCCAGCGGCGACGGGTTGAACACTGAAGCTTTCTTT.

As DNA, the CDR3 is TGTGCCAGCAGCCTTGACACTGAAGCTTTCTTT. Residues: CASSLDTEAFF. V is TRBV5-4 and J is TRBJ1-1; D not resolved. The CDR3 loop spans 11 amino acids. Trimming shortened V by 4 bases and J by 3 bases, and 4 bases separated the two germline ends. Germline V CDR1 and CDR2: SGHNT, YYREEE (reference sequence).

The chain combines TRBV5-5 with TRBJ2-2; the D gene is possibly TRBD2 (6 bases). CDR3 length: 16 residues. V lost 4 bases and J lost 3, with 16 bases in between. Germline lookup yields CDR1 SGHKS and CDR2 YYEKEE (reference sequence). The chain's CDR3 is CASSNLGGAYTGELFF. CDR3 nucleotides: TGTGCCAGCAGCAATCTGGGGGGTGCGTACACCGGGGAGCTGTTTTTT.

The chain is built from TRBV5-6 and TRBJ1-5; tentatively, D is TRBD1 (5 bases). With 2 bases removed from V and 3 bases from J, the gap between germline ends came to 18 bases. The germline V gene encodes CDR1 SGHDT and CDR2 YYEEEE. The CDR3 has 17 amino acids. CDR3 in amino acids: CASSFRAQGLNNQPQHF. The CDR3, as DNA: TGTGCCAGCAGCTTTAGGGCGCAGGGTTTGAACAATCAGCCCCAGCATTTT.

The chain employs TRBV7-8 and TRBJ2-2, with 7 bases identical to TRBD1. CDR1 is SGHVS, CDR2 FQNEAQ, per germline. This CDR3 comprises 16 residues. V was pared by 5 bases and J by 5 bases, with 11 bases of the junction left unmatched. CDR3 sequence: CASSPFDRAGTGELFF. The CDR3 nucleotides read TGTGCCAGCAGCCCTTTCGACAGGGCAGGAACCGGGGAGCTGTTTTTT.

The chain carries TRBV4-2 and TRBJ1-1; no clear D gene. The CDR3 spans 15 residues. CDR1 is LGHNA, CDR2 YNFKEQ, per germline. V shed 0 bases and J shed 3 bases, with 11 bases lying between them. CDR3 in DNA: TGTGCCAGCAGCCAAGAATCAGACGGATACACTGAAGCTTTCTTT. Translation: CASSQESDGYTEAFF.

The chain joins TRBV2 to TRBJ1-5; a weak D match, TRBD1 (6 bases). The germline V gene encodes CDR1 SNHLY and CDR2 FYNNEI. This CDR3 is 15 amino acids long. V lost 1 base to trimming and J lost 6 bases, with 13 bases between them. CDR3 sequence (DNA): TGTGCCAGCAGTGAAGGATCGACAGGATTTCAGCCCCAGCATTTT. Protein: CASSEGSTGFQPQHF.

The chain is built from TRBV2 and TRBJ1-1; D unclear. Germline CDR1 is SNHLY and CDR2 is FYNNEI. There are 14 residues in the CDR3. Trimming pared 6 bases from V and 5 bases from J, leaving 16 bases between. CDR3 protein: CASSFAEELTEAFF. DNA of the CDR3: TGTGCCAGCAGCTTCGCCGAGGAGTTAACTGAAGCTTTCTTT.

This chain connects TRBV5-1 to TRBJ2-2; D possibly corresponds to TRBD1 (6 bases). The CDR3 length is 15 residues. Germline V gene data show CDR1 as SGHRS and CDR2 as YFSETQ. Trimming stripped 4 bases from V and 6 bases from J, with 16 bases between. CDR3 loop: CASSPQGVGPGELFF. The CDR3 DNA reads TGCGCCAGCAGCCCACAGGGTGTAGGCCCCGGGGAGCTGTTTTTT.

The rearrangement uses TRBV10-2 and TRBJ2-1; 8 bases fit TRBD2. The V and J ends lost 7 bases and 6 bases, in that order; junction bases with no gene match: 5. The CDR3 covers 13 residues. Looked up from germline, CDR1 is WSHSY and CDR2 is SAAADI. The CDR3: CASIAGGGNEQFF. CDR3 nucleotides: TGCGCCAGCATTGCCGGGGGGGGCAATGAGCAGTTCTTC.

The CDR3 sequence is CASSLDTGTGNTGELFF. In nucleotides, the CDR3 is TGTGCCAGCAGCTTAGATACAGGGACAGGAAACACCGGGGAGCTGTTTTTT. V and J are TRBV11-3 and TRBJ2-2; 8 nucleotides match TRBD1. Germline values: CDR1 SGHNT, CDR2 YENEEA. The CDR3 loop spans 17 amino acids. Germline trimming cut 0 bases from V and 2 bases from J; bases unmatched to any gene: 5.

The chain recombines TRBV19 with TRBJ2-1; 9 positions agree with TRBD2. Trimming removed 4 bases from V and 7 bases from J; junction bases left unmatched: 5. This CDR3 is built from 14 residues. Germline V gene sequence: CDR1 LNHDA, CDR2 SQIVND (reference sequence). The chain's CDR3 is CASSTAGGPNEQFF. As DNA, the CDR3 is TGTGCCAGTAGTACGGCGGGGGGGCCTAATGAGCAGTTCTTC.

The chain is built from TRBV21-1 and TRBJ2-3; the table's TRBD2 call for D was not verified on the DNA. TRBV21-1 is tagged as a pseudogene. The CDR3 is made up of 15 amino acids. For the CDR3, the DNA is TGTGCCAGCAGCAAGACGGGACTAAGCACAGATACGCAGTATTTT. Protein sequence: CASSKTGLSTDTQYF.